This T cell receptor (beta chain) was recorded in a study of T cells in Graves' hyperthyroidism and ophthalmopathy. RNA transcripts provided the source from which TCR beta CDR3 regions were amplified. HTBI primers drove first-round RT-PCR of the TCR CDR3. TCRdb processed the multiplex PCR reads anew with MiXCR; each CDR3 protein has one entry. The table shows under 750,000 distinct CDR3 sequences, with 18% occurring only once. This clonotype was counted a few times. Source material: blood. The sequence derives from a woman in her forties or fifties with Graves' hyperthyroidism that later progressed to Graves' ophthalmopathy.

The CDR3: CASSKWGEEAIETQYF. The CDR3 DNA reads as TGCGCCAGCAGCAAATGGGGGGAGGAGGCAATAGAGACCCAGTACTTC. V and J are TRBV5-1 and TRBJ2-5; TRBD2 is a possible D gene (6 bases). Trimming pared 4 bases from V and 4 bases from J, leaving 20 bases between. CDR3 length: 16 residues. Germline-derived CDR1 and CDR2 are SGHRS and YFSETQ.